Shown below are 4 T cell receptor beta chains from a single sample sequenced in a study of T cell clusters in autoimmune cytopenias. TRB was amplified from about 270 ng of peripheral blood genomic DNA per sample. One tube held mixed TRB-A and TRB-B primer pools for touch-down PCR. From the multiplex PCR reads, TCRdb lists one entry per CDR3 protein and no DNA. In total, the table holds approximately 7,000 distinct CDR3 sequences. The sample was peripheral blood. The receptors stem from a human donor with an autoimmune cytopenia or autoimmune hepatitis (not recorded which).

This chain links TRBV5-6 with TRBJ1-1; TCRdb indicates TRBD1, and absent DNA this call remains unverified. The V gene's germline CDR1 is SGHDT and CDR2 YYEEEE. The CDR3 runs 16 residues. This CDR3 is CASSFWMTGVNTEAFF.

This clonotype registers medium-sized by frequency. The CDR3 sequence: CASSLRASDTQYF. This chain joins TRBV7-3 and TRBJ2-3. This CDR3 region has 13 residues. Germline lookup yields CDR1 SGHTA and CDR2 FQGTGA.

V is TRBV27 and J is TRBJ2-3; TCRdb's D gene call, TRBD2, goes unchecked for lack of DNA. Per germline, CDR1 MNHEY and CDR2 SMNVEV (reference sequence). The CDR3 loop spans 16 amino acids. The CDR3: CASSLRLAGGKDTQYF.

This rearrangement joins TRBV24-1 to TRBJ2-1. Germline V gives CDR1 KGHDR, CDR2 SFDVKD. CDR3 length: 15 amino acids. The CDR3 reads CATSDPRTDDNEQFF.